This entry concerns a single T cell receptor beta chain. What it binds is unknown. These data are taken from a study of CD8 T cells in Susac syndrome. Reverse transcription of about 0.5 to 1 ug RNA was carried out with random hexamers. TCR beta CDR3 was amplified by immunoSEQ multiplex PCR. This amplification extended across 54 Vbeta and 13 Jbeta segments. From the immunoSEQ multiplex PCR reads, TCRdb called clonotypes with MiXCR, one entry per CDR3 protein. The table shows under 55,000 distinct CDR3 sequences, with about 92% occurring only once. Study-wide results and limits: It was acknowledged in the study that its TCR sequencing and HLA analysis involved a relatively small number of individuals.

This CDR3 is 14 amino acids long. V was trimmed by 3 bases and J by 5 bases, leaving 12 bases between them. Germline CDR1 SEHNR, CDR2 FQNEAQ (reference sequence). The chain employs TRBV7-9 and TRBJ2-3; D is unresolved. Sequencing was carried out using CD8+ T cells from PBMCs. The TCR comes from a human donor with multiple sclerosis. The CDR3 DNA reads TGTGCCAGCAGCTTTAAAGGTTTAGGAGATACGCAGTATTTT. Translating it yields CASSFKGLGDTQYF.